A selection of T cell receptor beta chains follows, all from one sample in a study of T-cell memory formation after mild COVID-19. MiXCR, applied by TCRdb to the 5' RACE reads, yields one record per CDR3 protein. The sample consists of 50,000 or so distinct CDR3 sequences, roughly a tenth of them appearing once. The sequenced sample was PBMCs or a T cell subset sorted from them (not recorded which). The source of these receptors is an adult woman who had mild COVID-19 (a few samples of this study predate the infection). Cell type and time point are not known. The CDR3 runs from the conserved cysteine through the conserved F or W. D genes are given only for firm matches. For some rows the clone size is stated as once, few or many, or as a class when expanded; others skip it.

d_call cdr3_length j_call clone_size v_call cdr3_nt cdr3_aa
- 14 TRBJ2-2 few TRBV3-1 TGTGCCAGCAGCCAAGGGACCCGTGCCGGGGAGCTGTTTTTT CASSQGTRAGELFF
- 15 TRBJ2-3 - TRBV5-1 TGCGCCAGCAGCTTGGCCAGGCCGGGTACAGATACGCAGTATTTT CASSLARPGTDTQYF
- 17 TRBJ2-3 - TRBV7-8 TGTGCCAGCAGCTTAGTTGTGAGGGCCACGAAAAAGAATACGCAGTATTTT CASSLVVRATKKNTQYF
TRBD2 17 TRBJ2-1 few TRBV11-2 TGTGCCAGCAGTCTACGCCAGGGACTACGGTTCTACAATGAGCAGTTCTTC CASSLRQGLRFYNEQFF
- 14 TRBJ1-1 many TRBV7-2 TGTGCCAGCAGCTCTAGGGGGGGGCCTCATGAAGCTTTCTTT CASSSRGGPHEAFF
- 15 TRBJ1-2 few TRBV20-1 TGCAGTGCTAGAGGACATATCGGGGGCGGGTATGGCTACACCTTC CSARGHIGGGYGYTF
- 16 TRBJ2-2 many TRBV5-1 TGCGCCAGCAGCTTCATGACCGGGGGTAACACCGGGGAGCTGTTTTTT CASSFMTGGNTGELFF
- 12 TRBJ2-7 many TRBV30 TGTGCCTGGAGTGGAGAGGGGTACGAGCAGTACTTC CAWSGEGYEQYF
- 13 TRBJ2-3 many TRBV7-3 TGTGCCAGCAGCCCCGACCCAGGGAAGGCGCAGTATTTT CASSPDPGKAQYF
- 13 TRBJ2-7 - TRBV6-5 TGTGCCAGCAGTTACCCACCCGGATACGAGCAGTACTTC CASSYPPGYEQYF
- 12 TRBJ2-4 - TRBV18 TGTGCCAGCTCACCAGACGTCGGCATTCAGTACTTC CASSPDVGIQYF
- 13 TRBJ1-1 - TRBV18 TGTGCCAGCTCACCAAGGGCAGCAAATGAAGCTTTCTTT CASSPRAANEAFF
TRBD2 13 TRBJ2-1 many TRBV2 TGTGCCAGCAGCCGGGGGGACTACAATGAGCAGTTCTTC CASSRGDYNEQFF
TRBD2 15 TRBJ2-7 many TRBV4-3 TGCGCCAGCAGCCAAGGGCGAGCGGGGTTCTACGAGCAGTACTTC CASSQGRAGFYEQYF
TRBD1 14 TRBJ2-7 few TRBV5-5 TGTGCCAGCAGCCAGGGACAGAACACCTACGAGCAGTACTTC CASSQGQNTYEQYF
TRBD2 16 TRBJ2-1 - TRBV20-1 TGCAGTGCCAAATCACTAGCGGGAGGTACCTACAATGAGCAGTTCTTC CSAKSLAGGTYNEQFF
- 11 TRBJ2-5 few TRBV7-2 TGTGCCAGCAGCCCCTCGGTGACCCAGTACTTC CASSPSVTQYF
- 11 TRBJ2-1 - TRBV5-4 TGTGCCAGCAGCTTACAGGGCAGGCAGTTCTTC CASSLQGRQFF
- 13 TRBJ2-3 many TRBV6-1 TGTGCCAGCAGTGAGACGGGACCTAAGGGGCAGTATTTT CASSETGPKGQYF
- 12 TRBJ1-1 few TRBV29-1 TGCAGCGGAACACAGGGCCGTACTGAAGCTTTCTTT CSGTQGRTEAFF
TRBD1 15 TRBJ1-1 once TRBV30 TGTGCCTGGAGTGCCTCACGACAGGGCCGTACTGAAGCTTTCTTT CAWSASRQGRTEAFF
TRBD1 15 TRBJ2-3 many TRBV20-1 TGCAGTGCTCCCAACCGAGGACAGGGCACAGATACGCAGTATTTT CSAPNRGQGTDTQYF
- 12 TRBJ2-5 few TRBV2 TGTGCCAGCAGTGAACTCGTCGAGACCCAGTACTTC CASSELVETQYF
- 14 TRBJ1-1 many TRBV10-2 TGCGCCAGCAGGGACGAGGGGTTGAGCACTGAAGCTTTCTTT CASRDEGLSTEAFF
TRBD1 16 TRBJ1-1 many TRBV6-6 TGTGCCAGCAGTTACCCGGACAGGGGTCTGAACACTGAAGCTTTCTTT CASSYPDRGLNTEAFF
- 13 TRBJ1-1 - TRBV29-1 TGCAGCGTTTCCCCAGGACGGGGAACTGAAGCTTTCTTT CSVSPGRGTEAFF
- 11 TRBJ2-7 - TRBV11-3 TGTGCCAGCAGTTATACCCACGAGCAGTACTTC CASSYTHEQYF
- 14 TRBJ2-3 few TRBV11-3 TGTGCCAGCAGCTTGGGCAGAAGCACAGATACGCAGTATTTT CASSLGRSTDTQYF
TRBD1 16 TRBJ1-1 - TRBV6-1 TGTGCCACTACCAGTCAGGGGGTTACAGTGAACACTGAAGCTTTCTTT CATTSQGVTVNTEAFF
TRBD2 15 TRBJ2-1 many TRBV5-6 TGTGCCAGCAGCGCAGCGGGGGGGAGATACAATGAGCAGTTCTTC CASSAAGGRYNEQFF
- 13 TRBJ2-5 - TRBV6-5 TGTGCCAGCAGTCGCTACCCTAGGGAGACCCAGTACTTC CASSRYPRETQYF
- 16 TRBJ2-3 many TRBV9 TGTGCCAGCAGCGTAGTGGGCGGGATGGCGACAGATACGCAGTATTTT CASSVVGGMATDTQYF
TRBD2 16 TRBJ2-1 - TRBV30 TGTGCCTGGAGTGGTTTAGCGGGAGCGGGTTATGATGAGCAGTTCTTC CAWSGLAGAGYDEQFF
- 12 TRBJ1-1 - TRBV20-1 TGCAGTGCCCTACAGCTGAACACTGAAGCTTTCTTT CSALQLNTEAFF
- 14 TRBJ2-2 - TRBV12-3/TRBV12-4 TGTGCCAGCACCTACGACAGGAACACCGGGGAGCTGTTTTTT CASTYDRNTGELFF
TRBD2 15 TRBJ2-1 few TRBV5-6 TGTGCCTCGACCACGGGGAGGGTATCTTACAATGAGCAGTTCTTC CASTTGRVSYNEQFF
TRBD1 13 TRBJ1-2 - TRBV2 TGTGCCAGGGCCGGGACAGGGGGCAATGGCTACACCTTC CARAGTGGNGYTF
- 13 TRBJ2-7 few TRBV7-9 TGTGCCAGCAGCTCAGATACCATCTACGAGCAGTACTTC CASSSDTIYEQYF
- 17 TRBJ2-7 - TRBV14 TGTGCCAGCAGCCAAGATGGATGGGCAGGCGACTCCTACGAGCAGTACTTC CASSQDGWAGDSYEQYF
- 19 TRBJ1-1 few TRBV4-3 TGCGCCAGCAGCCAAGAGATCTTCCAGGGACATATGGGAAACACTGAAGCTTTCTTT CASSQEIFQGHMGNTEAFF
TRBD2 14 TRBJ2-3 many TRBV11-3 TGTGCCAGCAGCCTGCGGGGGGGCACAGATACGCAGTATTTT CASSLRGGTDTQYF